The 10 T cell receptor beta chains below were found in one sample sequenced in a study of blood T cell repertoires in COVID-19 (TCRdb year 2020). Libraries were made using the immunoSEQ multiplex PCR assay. TCRdb carries this immuneACCESS record with in-frame sequences only. Its versions omit some clonotypes, under half of them owing to an unresolved V gene in the studies checked, with the rest unexplained. The sample includes some 400,000 clones, with roughly 77% observed a single time. The leading ten clones occupy 0.85% to 1.3% of the sample. The sample was peripheral blood. The receptor set was obtained from a human donor with acute or convalescent COVID-19. The donor label of this sample is uncertain.

The V gene is TRBV4-1, the J gene TRBJ1-1; D remains unclear. Trimming pared 6 bases from V and 1 base from J, leaving 9 bases between. From germline, CDR1 is MGHRA and CDR2 YSYEKL. The CDR3 length is 13 residues. The CDR3 DNA reads TGCGCCAGCAGTCCACGTAGGAACACTGAAGCTTTCTTT. This codes for CASSPRRNTEAFF.

V gene TRBV19 combines with J gene TRBJ2-4; 7 bases are shared with TRBD1. The CDR3 is 16 amino acids. Per germline, CDR1 LNHDA and CDR2 SQIVND (reference sequence). The trim removed 5 bases at V and 1 base at J, leaving 8 bases unmatched. The CDR3 loop is CASSATGVRAKNIQYF. Written as DNA, the CDR3 is TGTGCCAGTAGTGCTACAGGGGTTAGGGCCAAAAACATTCAGTACTTC.

The V call is TRBV19, the J call TRBJ2-2; weak D call: TRBD1 (5 bases). The ends were cut back, 6 bases at V and 7 bases at J, with 21 bases in the middle. The V gene's germline CDR1 is LNHDA and CDR2 SQIVND (reference sequence). This CDR3 has 16 amino acids. CDR3 DNA sequence: TGTGCCAGTAGCAAGGGGAAACAGGACATCCACGGGGAGCTGTTTTTT. Translation gives CASSKGKQDIHGELFF.

J is TRBJ1-4 and V is TRBV18, with D possibly matching TRBD1 (5 bases). Germline V lookup: CDR1 KGHSH, CDR2 LQKENI. The CDR3 runs 16 residues. V was clipped by 6 bases and J by 8 bases, with 22 bases between them. CDR3 nucleotides: TGTGCCAGCTCTCAAATGGATGCAGGGATGTCGGAAAAACTGTTTTTT. Amino acid sequence: CASSQMDAGMSEKLFF.

CDR3 amino acids: CASSELRDQPQHF. Written as DNA, the CDR3 is TGTGCCAGCAGTGAGCTAAGAGATCAGCCCCAGCATTTT. This chain links TRBV2 with TRBJ1-5; D is unresolved. Looked up from germline, CDR1 is SNHLY and CDR2 is FYNNEI. Trimming removed 3 bases from V and 5 bases from J, with 8 bases in between. CDR3 length equals 13 residues.

J is TRBJ2-5 and V is TRBV2, with 12 positions matching TRBD2. Germline assignment: CDR1 SNHLY and CDR2 FYNNEI. The junction had 4 bases not matched to a gene; V was cut back by 5 bases and J by 6 bases. The CDR3 is made up of 14 amino acids. CDR3: CASSLAGGRKTQYF. DNA of the CDR3: TGTGCCAGCAGTCTAGCGGGGGGGCGGAAGACCCAGTACTTC.

With regard to this clone: The identical CDR3 is also encoded by other nucleotide sequences in the sample. The chain recombines TRBV5-1 with TRBJ1-2; TRBD1 matches 8 bases. Germline V CDR1 and CDR2: SGHRS, YFSETQ. This CDR3 has 15 residues. V was pared by 0 bases and J by 5 bases, with 6 bases of the junction left unmatched. Here the CDR3 DNA reads TGCGCCAGCAGCTTGGCGGGGACAGGTCCTTATGGCTACACCTTC. It is translated as CASSLAGTGPYGYTF.

This chain uses TRBV29-1 with TRBJ2-3; D remains unclear. The CDR3 is 15 amino acids. The germline V and J ends were trimmed by 4 bases and 2 bases, with 16 bases remaining between them. CDR1 is SQVTM and CDR2 is ANQGSEA in the germline V gene. This CDR3 reads CSVVKSSTDTDTQYF. In nucleotides, the CDR3 is TGCAGCGTTGTCAAATCTTCCACTGACACAGATACGCAGTATTTT.

The CDR3: CASTPPRQGPEAFF. The CDR3 DNA reads TGTGCCAGTACCCCACCGAGGCAGGGTCCTGAAGCTTTCTTT. The chain links TRBV19 to TRBJ1-1, with D perhaps matching TRBD1 (5 bases). Trimming cost V 7 bases and J 6 bases, with 18 bases left between them. CDR1 is LNHDA and CDR2 is SQIVND in the germline V gene (reference sequence). The CDR3 totals 14 residues.

V usage is TRBV29-1 and J usage is TRBJ1-2, with 7 bases aligning to TRBD1. The CDR3 loop spans 16 amino acids. V lost 3 bases and J lost 0; bases outside the gene matches: 10. CDR1 is SQVTM, CDR2 ANQGSEA, per germline. Here the CDR3 reads CSVDSPSGQSNYGYTF. The CDR3 DNA is TGCAGCGTTGACTCCCCGTCGGGACAGTCTAACTATGGCTACACCTTC.